What follows are 26 T cell receptor beta chains derived from one specimen sequenced in a study of cytomegalovirus exposure and HLA in healthy donors. 13 Jbeta primers and 60 Vbeta primers were used for the PCR. The data were produced by immunoSEQ multiplex PCR, yet TCRdb's version contains in-frame clones alone and is incomplete. This repertoire shows about 120,000 clones, around three quarters found once; its top ten account for 2.5% to 3%. Sequencing was carried out using PBMCs. All receptors come from a woman under 30 in good health and CMV-seropositive.

The chain is built from TRBV9 and TRBJ1-5; D possibly corresponds to TRBD1 (6 bases). The germline V gene has CDR1 SGDLS and CDR2 YYNGEE. Trimming removed 0 bases at V and 6 bases at J, with 13 bases between. This CDR3 has 15 residues. CDR3 bases: TGTGCCAGCAGCGTAGATCCAGGGGTGGGTCAGCCCCAGCATTTT. Protein product: CASSVDPGVGQPQHF. The entire variable domain, with the rest obtained from reference TRBV9 and TRBJ1-5, is as follows: DSGVTQTPKHLITATGQRVTLRCSPRSGDLSVYWYQQSLDQGLQFLIQYYNGEERAKGNILERFSAQQFPDLHSELNLSSLELGDSALYFCASSVDPGVGQPQHFGDGTRLSIL.

The chain recombines TRBV4-1 with TRBJ2-7, with 7 bases aligning to TRBD1. CDR1 is MGHRA, CDR2 YSYEKL, per germline. The V segment lost 4 bases and the J segment 4 bases; nucleotides outside the gene matches: 7. The CDR3 is made up of 14 amino acids. The CDR3 DNA follows: TGCGCCAGCAGCCTGGGCAGGGGGACGTACGAGCAGTACTTC. It is translated as CASSLGRGTYEQYF.

V and J are TRBV9 and TRBJ2-3; TRBD2 matches 13 bases. V was pared by 4 bases and J by 3 bases, with 5 bases of the junction left unmatched. Germline values: CDR1 SGDLS, CDR2 YYNGEE. The CDR3 totals 16 residues. CDR3 sequence reads: CASSPGLAGSTDTQYF. The CDR3 region has the DNA TGTGCCAGCAGCCCGGGACTAGCGGGGAGTACAGATACGCAGTATTTT.

This clone was seen only a few times. At one end the junction does not follow the germline gene, possibly because of a read error. This chain connects TRBV7-7 to TRBJ2-5, with 7 bases that match TRBD1. CDR1 is SSHAT and CDR2 is FNYEAQ in the germline V gene (reference sequence). CDR3 length equals 15 residues. CDR3 DNA sequence: TGTGCTAGCAGCCCAGACCGGACAGGACAAGAGACCCAGTACTTC. The encoded protein is CASSPDRTGQETQYF.

This clone came up once. The V call is TRBV9, the J call TRBJ2-2, with 7 bases aligning to TRBD1. The CDR3 runs to 15 residues. Germline V gene sequence: CDR1 SGDLS, CDR2 YYNGEE. Trimming removed 3 bases from V and 5 bases from J; junction bases left unmatched: 7. This CDR3 is CASSAQGVSTGELFF. The CDR3, as DNA: TGTGCCAGCAGCGCGCAGGGGGTTAGTACCGGGGAGCTGTTTTTT.

The chain has TRBV14 and TRBJ2-7; 7 positions match TRBD2. Germline V lookup: CDR1 SGHDN, CDR2 FVKESK. This CDR3 has 12 amino acids. V was clipped by 4 bases and J by 10 bases; unmatched bases: 7. The CDR3 region has the DNA TGTGCCAGCAGCCGGGGGGGTATGAAACAGTACTTC. Its translation: CASSRGGMKQYF.

The chain has TRBV18 and TRBJ1-1; 7 positions agree with TRBD1. V dropped 6 bases and J dropped 4; count of bases not matched to a gene: 14. The germline V gene encodes CDR1 KGHSH and CDR2 LQKENI. CDR3 length: 16 amino acids. The CDR3 DNA follows: TGTGCCAGCTCGCCCACAGGGGAGGCGTTCGCCACTGAAGCTTTCTTT. This translates into CASSPTGEAFATEAFF.

There are a few counts of this clone. The chain has TRBV10-3 and TRBJ1-1; TRBD1 aligns across 7 bases. J lost 1 base, V lost 4 bases, and 3 bases had no gene match. Germline V gene data show CDR1 as ENHRY and CDR2 as SYGVKD. The CDR3 spans 14 residues. As DNA, the CDR3 is TGTGCCATCAGTGCCAACAGGGGGAACACTGAAGCTTTCTTT. It is translated as CAISANRGNTEAFF.

The chain employs TRBV9 and TRBJ2-5; a possible D gene is TRBD2 (6 bases). The CDR3 is 13 residues long. Trimming removed 4 bases at V and 5 bases at J, with 12 bases between. Germline V gene sequence: CDR1 SGDLS, CDR2 YYNGEE. The CDR3 DNA reads TGTGCCAGCAGCAAGGGACTGAGGGAGACCCAGTACTTC. As protein: CASSKGLRETQYF.

The genes are TRBV4-1 and TRBJ2-4; TRBD2 aligns across 13 bases. This CDR3 is built from 19 residues. Germline CDR1 is MGHRA and CDR2 is YSYEKL. Trimming cost V 3 bases and J 2 bases; bases outside gene matches: 10. In DNA, the CDR3 is TGCGCCAGCAGCCACGTTGGACTAGCGGGAGATGGGTCCAAAAACATTCAGTACTTC. This encodes CASSHVGLAGDGSKNIQYF.

This clone has a handful of counts. This chain joins TRBV27 and TRBJ2-6, with TRBD1 matching over 7 bases. J gave up 4 bases and V 3 bases, and 3 bases lay outside the gene matches. CDR1 is MNHEY, CDR2 SMNVEV, per germline (reference sequence). The CDR3 is made up of 15 amino acids. The CDR3 DNA reads TGTGCCAGCAGTTTTACAGGGGTCGGGGCCAACGTCCTGACTTTC. It encodes CASSFTGVGANVLTF. Together with reference TRBV27 and TRBJ2-6, the CDR3 gives the full variable domain: EAQVTQNPRYLITVTGKKLTVTCSQNMNHEYMSWYRQDPGLGLRQIYYSMNVEVTDKGDVPEGYKVSRKEKRNFPLILESPSPNQTSLYFCASSFTGVGANVLTFGAGSRLTVL.

This clone has just one count. The chain recombines TRBV5-4 with TRBJ1-1; possible D gene TRBD1, 6 bases. This CDR3 has 16 amino acids. Trimming took 3 bases from V and 1 from J, leaving 16 bases between them. The germline CDR1 and CDR2 sequences are SGHNT and YYREEE (reference sequence). The CDR3 protein is CASSSPAGAGNTEAFF. In nucleotides, the CDR3 is TGTGCCAGCAGCTCCCCCGCGGGGGCCGGGAACACTGAAGCTTTCTTT.

The sample holds one count of this clone. The V and J genes are TRBV28 and TRBJ2-5; D is possibly TRBD2 (5 bases). The CDR3 has 13 amino acids. The V end was cut by 5 bases, the J end by 13 bases, with 20 bases between. Germline values: CDR1 MDHEN, CDR2 SYDVKM. The DNA for the CDR3 is TGTGCCAGCAGTCTAACATTAGCGCCGGGCCTGTACTTC. Encoded protein: CASSLTLAPGLYF.

The rearrangement links TRBV7-6 to TRBJ1-2, with TRBD1 as a possible D gene (6 bases). Germline-derived CDR1 and CDR2 are SGHVS and FNYEAQ. Trimming left V 4 bases short and J 3 bases short, with 12 bases between. The length of the CDR3 is 14 residues. This CDR3 reads CASSSLQGYYGYTF. The CDR3 DNA reads TGTGCCAGCAGCTCCCTACAGGGTTACTATGGCTACACCTTC.

This clone occurred a few times. The rearrangement joins TRBV28 to TRBJ2-7; D perhaps matches TRBD2 (5 bases). Per the germline V gene, CDR1 is MDHEN and CDR2 is SYDVKM. This CDR3 has 14 amino acids. Trimming removed 3 bases at V and 3 bases at J, with 12 bases between. The CDR3 reads CASSFTGVYYEQYF. As DNA, the CDR3 is TGTGCCAGCAGTTTTACCGGGGTATACTACGAGCAGTACTTC.

The chain has TRBV4-2 and TRBJ1-4; 8 bases are shared with TRBD1. The V gene end was trimmed by 4 bases and the J gene end by 3 bases; junction bases not matched to a gene: 1. From germline, CDR1 is LGHNA and CDR2 YNFKEQ. This CDR3 contains 14 residues. CDR3 protein: CASSLGQANEKLFF. CDR3 sequence (DNA): TGTGCCAGCAGCCTGGGACAGGCTAATGAAAAACTGTTTTTT.

The gene calls are TRBV14 and TRBJ1-2; D may be TRBD1 (5 bases). Germline V CDR1 and CDR2: SGHDN, FVKESK. There are 13 residues in the CDR3. Between the trimmed V and J ends, which lost 1 base and 3 bases, there was a span of 6 bases. This CDR3 is CASSQGQYYGYTF. In DNA form, the CDR3 reads TGTGCCAGCAGCCAAGGACAGTACTATGGCTACACCTTC.

The V call is TRBV6-5, the J call TRBJ1-2; the D gene is possibly TRBD1 (6 bases). This CDR3 is built from 11 residues. CDR1 and CDR2 (germline): MNHEY, SVGAGI. The V and J ends lost 6 bases and 8 bases respectively, with 10 bases between them. Written as DNA, the CDR3 is TGTGCCAGCAGAAACAGGGACGGCTACACCTTC. It is translated as CASRNRDGYTF.

CDR3 protein: CASNGREIGNYGYTF. In DNA form, the CDR3 reads TGTGCCAGTAATGGCCGGGAAATTGGTAACTATGGCTACACCTTC. The rearrangement uses TRBV19 and TRBJ1-2; no clear D gene. Germline CDR1 and CDR2: LNHDA and SQIVND (reference sequence). This CDR3 has 15 residues. V dropped 7 bases and J dropped 1 base, with 16 bases sitting between them.

The rearrangement uses TRBV28 and TRBJ1-1, with 7 bases matching TRBD1. CDR3 length: 13 residues. Germline CDR1 is MDHEN and CDR2 is SYDVKM. J lost 3 bases, V lost 7 bases, and 5 bases had no gene match. CDR3 bases: TGTGCCAGCACCTACACAGGGGACACTGAAGCTTTCTTT. It yields the protein CASTYTGDTEAFF.

V gene TRBV5-1 combines with J gene TRBJ1-4; tentative D call: TRBD1 (5 bases). This CDR3 contains 15 residues. Germline-derived CDR1 and CDR2 are SGHRS and YFSETQ. The ends were cut back, 7 bases at V and 7 bases at J, with 20 bases in the middle. CDR3 in DNA: TGCGCCAGCCGCGAATCCGGGGGGTTTAGTGAAAAACTGTTTTTT. This codes for CASRESGGFSEKLFF.

The chain has TRBV14 and TRBJ2-3; TRBD1 aligns across 7 bases. V was clipped by 4 bases and J by 6 bases; unmatched bases: 7. The CDR3 extends over 14 amino acids. Germline-derived CDR1 and CDR2 are SGHDN and FVKESK. This CDR3 reads CASSLQGSPDTQYF. The CDR3 DNA follows: TGTGCCAGCAGCCTACAGGGGTCCCCGGATACGCAGTATTTT.

The rearrangement uses TRBV5-6 and TRBJ2-7, with 7 positions matching TRBD2. Germline loops: CDR1 SGHDT, CDR2 YYEEEE. Trimming cost V 7 bases and J 7 bases; bases outside gene matches: 11. The length of the CDR3 is 13 residues. The CDR3 spells CASGRAAFGEQYF. In DNA, the CDR3 is TGTGCCAGCGGGAGGGCCGCCTTTGGGGAGCAGTACTTC.

V and J are TRBV6-6 and TRBJ1-5, with D uncertain. The CDR3 loop spans 14 amino acids. The germline V gene encodes CDR1 MNHNY and CDR2 SVGAGI (reference sequence). V lost 9 bases and J 5 bases, leaving 17 bases between the germline ends. In DNA, the CDR3 is TGTGCCAGTTACCATCAGTCGAGGGATCAGCCCCAGCATTTT. The encoded protein is CASYHQSRDQPQHF.

The gene calls are TRBV19 and TRBJ1-4, with TRBD1 identical over 8 bases. Germline values: CDR1 LNHDA, CDR2 SQIVND (reference sequence). Losses at the gene ends were 8 bases for V and 6 bases for J; bases not matched to a gene: 5. The CDR3 spans 13 residues. DNA for the CDR3: TGTGCCAGTCGAATCAGGGGGCATGAAAAACTGTTTTTT. This sequence encodes CASRIRGHEKLFF.

The chain uses TRBV2 and TRBJ1-1; D not resolved. Germline values: CDR1 SNHLY, CDR2 FYNNEI. There are 14 residues in the CDR3. Deletions cut 5 bases from V and 6 bases from J, with 16 bases between. The CDR3 nucleotides read TGTGCCAGCAGTAGGCAGGCGTCTAACGCTGAAGCTTTCTTT. Translation gives CASSRQASNAEAFF.